These 12 T cell receptor beta chains were sequenced from one sample in a study of early T cells in non-severe SARS-CoV-2 infection. TCRdb re-called the 5' RACE reads with MiXCR, one entry per CDR3 protein. In the table there are tens of thousands of distinct CDR3 sequences, around 16% of which are singletons. The sequenced material came from whole blood. The receptors here all came from an adult who was a healthcare worker with PCR-confirmed SARS-CoV-2 infection or an uninfected control (not recorded which).

This clonotype was seen a few times. This chain connects TRBV29-1 to TRBJ2-1; TRBD2 matches 9 bases. After removal of 4 bases from V and 7 bases from J, the junction contained 5 bases not matched to a gene. This CDR3 is built from 13 residues. CDR1 and CDR2 from the germline V gene are SQVTM and ANQGSEA. The CDR3 sequence is CSVGLAAGNEQFF. Written as DNA, the CDR3 is TGCAGCGTTGGACTAGCGGCAGGGAATGAGCAGTTCTTC.

This clonotype was observed many times. V usage is TRBV29-1 and J usage is TRBJ2-4; 7 bases align to TRBD1. CDR1 is SQVTM, CDR2 ANQGSEA, per germline. J lost 5 bases, V lost 6 bases, and 16 bases had no gene match. The CDR3 has 16 residues. Here the CDR3 reads CSVADPWGQTENIQYF. The CDR3 DNA sequence: TGCAGCGTCGCCGACCCATGGGGACAGACGGAAAACATTCAGTACTTC.

The gene calls are TRBV19 and TRBJ2-1; the D is unclear. V lost 0 bases to trimming and J lost 3 bases, with 3 bases between them. Germline values: CDR1 LNHDA, CDR2 SQIVND (reference sequence). This CDR3 spans 13 amino acids. The CDR3 sequence: CASSIDFYNEQFF. Written as DNA, the CDR3 is TGTGCCAGTAGTATAGATTTCTACAATGAGCAGTTCTTC.

This rearrangement joins TRBV6-6 to TRBJ1-5; no reliable D call. The CDR3 length is 13 residues. Between the trimmed V and J ends, which lost 8 bases and 7 bases, there was a span of 15 bases. CDR1 and CDR2 from the germline V gene are MNHNY and SVGAGI (reference sequence). The CDR3 protein is CASGNREAQPQHF. The CDR3 DNA reads TGTGCCAGCGGTAACCGGGAAGCCCAGCCCCAGCATTTT.

The gene calls are TRBV28 and TRBJ2-3; a possible D gene is TRBD1 (6 bases). Trimming took 8 bases from V and 5 from J, leaving 8 bases between them. In germline, CDR1 is MDHEN, CDR2 SYDVKM. This CDR3 has 11 residues. In DNA, the CDR3 is TGTGCCAGCCAAGGGGGAGATACGCAGTATTTT. The encoded protein is CASQGGDTQYF.

This clonotype was detected only a few times. The V and J genes are TRBV12-3 or TRBV12-4 and TRBJ2-3; 9 nucleotides match TRBD2. The CDR3 sequence is 18 residues long. J lost 5 bases, V lost 6 bases, and 18 bases had no gene match. In nucleotides, the CDR3 is TGTGCCAGCAGCCTAACGCGCGCGAGCGGGAGGAGGGGAGATACGCAGTATTTT. Amino acids: CASSLTRASGRRGDTQYF.

This clonotype came up many times. The chain carries TRBV29-1 and TRBJ2-7; 7 nucleotides line up with TRBD1. J lost 3 bases, V lost 5 bases, and 4 bases had no gene match. Per the germline V gene, CDR1 is SQVTM and CDR2 is ANQGSEA. This CDR3 spans 12 amino acids. The CDR3 spells CSVLRDSYEQYF. The CDR3 bases are TGCAGCGTTCTCCGGGACAGCTACGAGCAGTACTTC.

This clonotype has a handful of counts. This chain connects TRBV18 to TRBJ2-5; 8 positions agree with TRBD1. This CDR3 is built from 14 residues. CDR1 and CDR2 from the germline V gene are KGHSH and LQKENI. The V and J ends lost 3 bases and 4 bases, in that order; junction bases with no gene match: 4. The CDR3, as DNA: TGTGCCAGCTCACCCACAGGGGGTGCAGAGACCCAGTACTTC. Translating gives CASSPTGGAETQYF.

This clonotype came up once. In DNA, the CDR3 is TGCAGTGCTGGGACTAGCGGGGGGGCCGTCGCTGAGCAGTTCTTC. Its protein is CSAGTSGGAVAEQFF. The rearrangement joins TRBV20-1 to TRBJ2-1; TRBD2 aligns across 16 bases. Germline V CDR1 and CDR2: DFQATT, SNEGSKA (reference sequence). The CDR3 has 15 amino acids. The J segment lost 9 bases and the V segment lost 5 bases, leaving 7 bases of the junction unmatched.

The rearrangement uses TRBV4-2 and TRBJ2-3; D is ambiguous. This CDR3 has 14 residues. From germline, CDR1 is LGHNA and CDR2 YNFKEQ. Trimming shortened V by 0 bases and J by 6 bases, and 10 bases separated the two germline ends. CDR3 DNA: TGTGCCAGCAGCCAAGATTATTCGGATGATACGCAGTATTTT. Its translation is CASSQDYSDDTQYF.

This clonotype was observed at least ten times. DNA for the CDR3: TGTGCCAGCAGTTTTGGGGGGGGGCCAGATACGCAGTATTTT. This translates into CASSFGGGPDTQYF. J is TRBJ2-3 and V is TRBV12-3 or TRBV12-4, with a tentative D call TRBD2 (7 bases). The CDR3 sequence is 14 residues long. Trimming removed 3 bases at V and 4 bases at J, with 11 bases between.

This clonotype was seen only a few times. The J gene is TRBJ2-1, the V gene TRBV6-5, with 9 bases matching TRBD1. The germline V gene has CDR1 MNHEY and CDR2 SVGAGI. V lost 2 bases, J lost 10 bases, and 6 bases stayed unmatched. CDR3 length equals 14 residues. Here the CDR3 DNA reads TGTGCCAGCAGTTACGGCCCACAGGGGGCGGAGCAGTTCTTC. Translation: CASSYGPQGAEQFF.